The 14 T cell receptor beta chains below all came from one sample that was sequenced in a study of blood T cell repertoires in COVID-19 (dated by TCRdb to about 2020). The library came from the immunoSEQ multiplex PCR assay. Held by TCRdb, this immuneACCESS table contains in-frame sequences only and omits some clones. Under half of the omission traces to an unresolved V gene where checked; the cause of the rest is unknown. Within this sample are 200,000 to 300,000 clones, with roughly 86% of them counted one time only. Over 4% of the sample is taken by the ten largest. Sequenced input: peripheral blood. The receptors shown here come from a woman aged 55-70 years with COVID-19, enrolled during active disease.

This CDR3 is CASSSKSGGSPLHF. The CDR3 coding sequence is TGTGCCAGCAGCTCTAAATCAGGGGGTTCACCCCTCCACTTT. The V and J genes are TRBV13 and TRBJ1-6; 7 bases are a match to TRBD1. CDR3 length equals 14 residues. CDR1 and CDR2 (germline): PRHDT, FYEKMQ (reference sequence). The V gene end was trimmed by 4 bases and the J gene end by 9 bases; junction bases not matched to a gene: 6. Combining the CDR3 with reference TRBV13 and TRBJ1-6 gives the whole variable domain AAGVIQSPRHLIKEKRETATLKCYPIPRHDTVYWYQQGPGQDPQFLISFYEKMQSDKGSIPDRFSAQQFSDYHSELNMSSLELGDSALYFCASSSKSGGSPLHFGNGTRLTVT.

This clone was picked up a small number of times. The chain is built from TRBV5-1 and TRBJ1-4; a possible D gene is TRBD1 (6 bases). CDR3 length equals 14 residues. Deletions cut 2 bases from V and 4 bases from J, with 9 bases between. Germline V gene sequence: CDR1 SGHRS, CDR2 YFSETQ. The CDR3 nucleotides are TGCGCCAGCAGCTTTCAGGGGATTAATGAAAAACTGTTTTTT. It yields the protein CASSFQGINEKLFF.

The rearrangement joins TRBV3-1 (or the pseudogene TRBV3-2) to TRBJ1-5; 7 bases agree with TRBD1. Germline lookup yields CDR1 LGHDT and CDR2 YNNKEL (reference sequence). With V trimmed by 4 bases and J by 4 bases, 4 bases remained unmatched. The CDR3 has 14 amino acids. The CDR3 region has the DNA TGTGCCAGCAGCCGCCAGGGGGTGAATCAGCCCCAGCATTTT. This gives the protein CASSRQGVNQPQHF.

The J gene is TRBJ2-5, the V gene TRBV28, with 8 bases matching TRBD1. The V segment lost 4 bases and the J segment 5 bases; nucleotides outside the gene matches: 9. In germline, CDR1 is MDHEN, CDR2 SYDVKM. The CDR3 runs 15 residues. CDR3 amino acids: CASSYQTGGGETQYF. CDR3 sequence (DNA): TGTGCCAGCAGTTACCAAACAGGGGGTGGGGAGACCCAGTACTTC.

The CDR3 protein is CASSPYRVYEQYF. The CDR3, as DNA: TGTGCCAGCAGCCCCTACAGGGTCTACGAGCAGTACTTC. The chain recombines TRBV14 with TRBJ2-7; D might be TRBD1 (6 bases). CDR1 and CDR2 (germline): SGHDN, FVKESK. This CDR3 has 13 residues. V was cut by 4 bases and J by 3 bases, with 10 bases left in between.

The rearrangement links TRBV7-9 to TRBJ1-1, with D maybe TRBD1 (6 bases). Germline V CDR1 and CDR2: SEHNR, FQNEAQ (reference sequence). V lost 1 base and J 8 bases, leaving 11 bases between the germline ends. This CDR3 is 13 amino acids long. In DNA form, the CDR3 reads TGTGCCAGCAGCTTAGGAGGGACACCAGAAGCTTTCTTT. It encodes CASSLGGTPEAFF. The full variable domain, in which reference TRBV7-9 and TRBJ1-1 provide the parts outside the CDR3, is DTGVSQNPRHKITKRGQNVTFRCDPISEHNRLYWYRQTLGQGPEFLTYFQNEAQLEKSRLLSDRFSAERPKGSFSTLEIQRTEQGDSAMYLCASSLGGTPEAFFGQGTRLTVV.

This chain links TRBV6-5 with TRBJ1-3, with D possibly matching TRBD1 (6 bases). This CDR3 is built from 15 residues. Trimming cost V 0 bases and J 0 bases, with 6 bases left between them. Germline-derived CDR1 and CDR2 are MNHEY and SVGAGI. This chain's CDR3 is CASSYSTGSGNTIYF. The CDR3 coding sequence is TGTGCCAGCAGTTACTCGACAGGCTCTGGAAACACCATATATTTT.

The genes are TRBV29-1 and TRBJ1-1; D is ambiguous. Germline CDR1 is SQVTM and CDR2 is ANQGSEA. V gave up 7 bases and J gave up 2 bases, with 11 bases separating them. This CDR3 region has 12 residues. CDR3 nucleotide sequence: TGCAGCGGAGGCCGGCACAACACTGAAGCTTTCTTT. The encoded protein is CSGGRHNTEAFF.

This chain joins TRBV27 and TRBJ1-2; D is undetermined. Per the germline V gene, CDR1 is MNHEY and CDR2 is SMNVEV (reference sequence). The CDR3 totals 12 residues. V lost 6 bases and J lost 4, with 9 bases in between. CDR3 coding DNA: TGTGCCAGCAGCCAGCTAGGCTATGGCTACACCTTC. It yields the protein CASSQLGYGYTF.

This chain uses TRBV29-1 with TRBJ2-7; tentatively, D is TRBD1 (6 bases). The CDR3 contains 12 residues. V lost 3 bases to trimming and J lost 8 bases, with 14 bases between them. The germline V gene encodes CDR1 SQVTM and CDR2 ANQGSEA. CDR3 protein: CSVESHGDKQYF. CDR3 nucleotides: TGCAGCGTTGAGTCTCACGGGGACAAGCAGTACTTC.

This chain joins TRBV28 and TRBJ2-5, with D possibly TRBD1 on 5 matching bases. V was trimmed by 4 bases and J by 0 bases, leaving 21 bases between them. CDR3 size: 18 residues. CDR1 and CDR2 (germline): MDHEN, SYDVKM. Here the CDR3 reads CASSSFSVVGRDQETQYF. The DNA for the CDR3 is TGTGCCAGCAGTTCCTTTTCAGTCGTGGGCAGGGACCAAGAGACCCAGTACTTC.

This clone turned up a few times. The chain joins TRBV4-3 to TRBJ2-3; maybe TRBD2 (6 bases). The CDR3 consists of 16 residues. V was trimmed by 3 bases and J by 5 bases, leaving 18 bases between them. Germline-derived CDR1 and CDR2 are LGHNA and YSLEER. CDR3 coding DNA: TGCGCCAGCAGCCAGAGATTTGGAGGGAGTGGAGATACGCAGTATTTT. It translates to CASSQRFGGSGDTQYF.

The chain couples TRBV29-1 to TRBJ2-7; 7 bases match TRBD1. The V gene end was trimmed by 7 bases and the J gene end by 2 bases; junction bases not matched to a gene: 5. Germline V gives CDR1 SQVTM, CDR2 ANQGSEA. The length of the CDR3 is 12 residues. The CDR3 reads CSAWDSPYEQYF. The CDR3 region has the DNA TGCAGCGCGTGGGACAGCCCCTACGAGCAGTACTTC.

The gene calls are TRBV7-9 and TRBJ1-1, with 10 bases matching TRBD1. With 3 bases clipped from V and 4 bases from J, the junction kept 2 bases outside the gene matches. The CDR3 runs to 14 residues. Germline V gene data show CDR1 as SEHNR and CDR2 as FQNEAQ (reference sequence). CDR3 in amino acids: CASSFGQGVTEAFF. The CDR3 region has the DNA TGTGCCAGCAGCTTTGGACAGGGGGTCACTGAAGCTTTCTTT. The full variable domain, with the rest looked up from reference TRBV7-9 and TRBJ1-1, is DTGVSQNPRHKITKRGQNVTFRCDPISEHNRLYWYRQTLGQGPEFLTYFQNEAQLEKSRLLSDRFSAERPKGSFSTLEIQRTEQGDSAMYLCASSFGQGVTEAFFGQGTRLTVV.